This T cell receptor (beta chain) emerged from a study of T cell changes during pregnancy in multiple sclerosis. Germline lookup yields CDR1 SGHRS and CDR2 YFSETQ. CDR3 length equals 14 residues. Trimming left V 1 base short and J 1 base short, with 9 bases between. Using immunoSEQ multiplex PCR, the repertoire was profiled, and TCRdb retains in-frame clones only, with some absent. The sample contains around 56,000 clones, about nine tenths of which appear only once. The chain uses TRBV5-1 and TRBJ2-7, with D perhaps matching TRBD2 (6 bases). The receptor was isolated from a female donor in good health, enrolled as a control in a pregnancy study. Sequencing was performed on peripheral blood, taken in the first trimester of pregnancy. The CDR3 DNA reads as TGCGCCAGCAGCTTGCCCGGACTATCCTACGAGCAGTACTTC. Residues: CASSLPGLSYEQYF.